This record covers a single T cell receptor beta chain. Its antigen is still unknown. Data came from immunoSEQ multiplex PCR; TCRdb stores just in-frame clones and leaves some out. Here the sample spans 300,000 to 350,000 clones, 70% to 90% being singletons. The treatment is: roughly 18 received Ad26.COV2.S at low or high dose, single or two shots; about 5 received placebo; per-sample allocation not given. After the first vaccine or placebo injection, samples were drawn on day 63. This record comes from a study of Ad26.COV2.S vaccination and SARS-CoV-2 variants. General study findings and limits: Ad26.COV2.S recipients had broader spike-specific TCRs (P = 0.0014).

The CDR3 is 16 residues long. The rearrangement uses TRBV21-1 and TRBJ1-6. TRBV21-1 is listed as a pseudogene. This clonotype originated in a person between 18 and 65 years old who received the Ad26.COV2.S COVID-19 vaccine or a placebo. The sequenced sample was peripheral blood, obtained in a trial of Ad26.COV2.S vaccine versus placebo. Here the CDR3 reads CASSKEDLPYNSPLHF. For the CDR3, the DNA is TGTGCCAGCAGCAAAGAGGACCTCCCCTATAATTCACCCCTCCACTTT.